This T cell receptor beta chain was profiled in a study of blood T cells in healthy people across ages. Study-wide results and caveats: Researchers report that TCR beta diversity correlated strongly with naive T cell percentage.

Then a second PCR, running about 6 to 11 cycles, was carried out with a sample-barcoded 5' primer and a J-beta primer mix. Carrying 12 random nucleotides, a template-switch adaptor labeled each individual cDNA molecule. TCRdb reanalysed the 5' RACE reads using MiXCR and keeps one entry per CDR3 protein. The sample holds fewer than 900,000 distinct CDR3 sequences, roughly 35% seen once. Drawn from each donor were approximately 10 milliliters of peripheral blood. No fewer than 5.5 micrograms of total RNA were isolated from every sample. Germline CDR1 and CDR2: SGHTA and FQGNSA. CDR3 length equals 13 residues. The junction had 5 bases not matched to a gene; V was cut back by 5 bases and J by 6 bases. In regard to this clonotype: What it binds is not known.

This sequence originates from a man younger than 35 in good health. Sequencing was performed on blood. The V and J genes are TRBV7-2 and TRBJ2-3; 7 bases line up with TRBD1. CDR3 region: CASSVGGYDTQYF. CDR3 sequence (DNA): TGTGCCAGCAGCGTAGGGGGCTACGATACGCAGTATTTT.